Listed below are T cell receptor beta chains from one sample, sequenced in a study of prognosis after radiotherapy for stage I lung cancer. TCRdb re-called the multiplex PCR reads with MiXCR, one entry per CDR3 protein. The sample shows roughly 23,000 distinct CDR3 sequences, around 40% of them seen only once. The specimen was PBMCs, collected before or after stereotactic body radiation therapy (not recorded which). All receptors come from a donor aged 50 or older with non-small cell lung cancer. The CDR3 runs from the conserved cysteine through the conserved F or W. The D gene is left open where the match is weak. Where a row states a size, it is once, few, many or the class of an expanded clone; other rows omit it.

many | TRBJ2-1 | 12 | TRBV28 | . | TGTGCCAGCAGCGAGGCTCCAAATGAGCAGTTCTTC | CASSEAPNEQFF
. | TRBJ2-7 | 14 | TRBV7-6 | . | TGTGCCAGCAGCCCAATAGGGGCGTTAGACGAGCAGTACTTC | CASSPIGALDEQYF
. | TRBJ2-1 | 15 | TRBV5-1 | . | TGCGCCAGCAGCTTAGGACCAGCGGTCCCAAATGAGCAGTTCTTC | CASSLGPAVPNEQFF
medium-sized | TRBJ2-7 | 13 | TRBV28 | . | TGTGCCAGCACCGGGACAAACACCTACGAGCAGTACTTC | CASTGTNTYEQYF
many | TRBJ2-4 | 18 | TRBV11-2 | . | TGTGCCAGCAGCCCACCGAGGAGGGGGAGTCTAGCCAAAAACATTCAGTACTTC | CASSPPRRGSLAKNIQYF
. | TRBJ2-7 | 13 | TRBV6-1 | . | TGTGCCAGCAGTGCCAGGGACGTAAACCAGCAGTACTTC | CASSARDVNQQYF
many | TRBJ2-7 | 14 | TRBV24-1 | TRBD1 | TGTGCCACCAGCCCCGGACAGGGGCCCTACGAGCAGTACTTC | CATSPGQGPYEQYF
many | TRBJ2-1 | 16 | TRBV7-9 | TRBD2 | TGTGCCAGCAGCTCGCAACTAGCGGGAGGGTACAATGAGCAGTTCTTC | CASSSQLAGGYNEQFF
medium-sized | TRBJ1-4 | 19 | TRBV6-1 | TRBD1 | TGTGCCAGCAGTGAAGCTCCCATGTATGGGACAGGGAGTAATGAAAAACTGTTTTTT | CASSEAPMYGTGSNEKLFF
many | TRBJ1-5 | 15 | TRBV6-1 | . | TGTGCCAGCAGTAGAGACAGGAATAGCAATCAGCCCCAGCATTTT | CASSRDRNSNQPQHF
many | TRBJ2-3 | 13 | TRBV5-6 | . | TGTGCCAGCAGCTTGGCAGGCCGAGATACGCAGTATTTT | CASSLAGRDTQYF
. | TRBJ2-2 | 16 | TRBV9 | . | TGTGTCAGCAGCCGGACCTACAATTCCAACACCGGGGAGCTGTTTTTT | CVSSRTYNSNTGELFF
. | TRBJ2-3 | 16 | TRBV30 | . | TGTGCCTGGAGTGTTGGTGTTGAGGGAGAGGGGAATACGCAGTATTTT | CAWSVGVEGEGNTQYF
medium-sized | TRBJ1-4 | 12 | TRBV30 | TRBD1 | TGTGCCTGGAAGGGGGCTGAGGAAAAACTGTTTTTT | CAWKGAEEKLFF
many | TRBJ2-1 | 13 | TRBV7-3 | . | TGTGCCAGCGGCTCCAGGGGAGGCAATGAGCAGTTCTTC | CASGSRGGNEQFF
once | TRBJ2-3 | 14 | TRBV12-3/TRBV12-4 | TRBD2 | TGTGCCAGCAGTTTATTCCTAGCGGCAGATACGCAGTATTTT | CASSLFLAADTQYF
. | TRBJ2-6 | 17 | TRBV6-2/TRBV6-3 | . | TGTGCCAGCAGTTTACGACAGACCATCTCTGTGTCCAACGTCCTGACTTTC | CASSLRQTISVSNVLTF
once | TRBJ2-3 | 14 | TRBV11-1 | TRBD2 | TGTGCCAGCAGCTTACGGGAGGTGGTAGATACGCAGTATTTT | CASSLREVVDTQYF
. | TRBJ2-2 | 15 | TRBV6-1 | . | TGTGCCAGCTCCTTTATGGGAGTAAACACCGGGGAGCTGTTTTTT | CASSFMGVNTGELFF
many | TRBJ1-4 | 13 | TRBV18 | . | TGTGCCAGCTCACTCCGGTCCGGGGAAAAACTGTTTTTT | CASSLRSGEKLFF
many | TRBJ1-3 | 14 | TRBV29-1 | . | TGCAGCGCCTTTGGTGGGGTCTCTGGAAACACCATATATTTT | CSAFGGVSGNTIYF
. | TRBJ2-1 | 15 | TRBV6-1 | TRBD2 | TGTGCCAGCAGAACCCCGACTAGCGGCTACAATGAGCAGTTCTTC | CASRTPTSGYNEQFF
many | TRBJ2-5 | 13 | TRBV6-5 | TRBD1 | TGTGCCAGCAGCTACAGGGGGCCAGAGACCCAGTACTTC | CASSYRGPETQYF